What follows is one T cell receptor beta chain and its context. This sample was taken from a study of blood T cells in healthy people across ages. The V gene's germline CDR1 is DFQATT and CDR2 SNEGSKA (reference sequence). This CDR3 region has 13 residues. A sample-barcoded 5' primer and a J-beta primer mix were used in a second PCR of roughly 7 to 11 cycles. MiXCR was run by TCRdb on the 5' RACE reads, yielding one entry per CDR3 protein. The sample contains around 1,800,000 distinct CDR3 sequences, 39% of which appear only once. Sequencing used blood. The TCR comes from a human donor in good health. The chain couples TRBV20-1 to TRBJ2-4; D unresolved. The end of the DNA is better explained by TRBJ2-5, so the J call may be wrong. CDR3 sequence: CSASPSAKETQYF. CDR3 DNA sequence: TGCAGTGCTAGCCCGTCCGCCAAAGAGACCCAGTACTTC.